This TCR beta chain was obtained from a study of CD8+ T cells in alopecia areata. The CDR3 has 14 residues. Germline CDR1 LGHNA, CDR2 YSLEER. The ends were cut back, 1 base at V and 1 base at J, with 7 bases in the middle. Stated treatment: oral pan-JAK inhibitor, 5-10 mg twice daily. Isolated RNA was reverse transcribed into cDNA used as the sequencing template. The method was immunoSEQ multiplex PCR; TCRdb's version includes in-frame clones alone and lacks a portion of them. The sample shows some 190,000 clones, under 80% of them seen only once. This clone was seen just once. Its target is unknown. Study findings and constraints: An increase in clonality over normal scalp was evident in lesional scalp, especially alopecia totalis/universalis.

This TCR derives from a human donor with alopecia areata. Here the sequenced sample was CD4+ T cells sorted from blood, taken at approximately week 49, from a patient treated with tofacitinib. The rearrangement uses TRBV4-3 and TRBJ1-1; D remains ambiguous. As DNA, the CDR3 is TGCGCCAGCAGCCAAGTACATCGGAACACTGAAGCTTTCTTT. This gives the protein CASSQVHRNTEAFF.